A single sample gave rise to the 29 T cell receptor beta chains below, sequenced in a study of PD-1 blockade in classical Hodgkin lymphoma. TCRdb's copy holds only in-frame clones and misses some; the assay was immunoSEQ multiplex PCR. The data show about 40,000 clones, around 71% seen once. Every patient had relapsed following autologous stem cell transplantation, and cohorts differed in brentuximab vedotin exposure. The input for sequencing was peripheral blood mononuclear cells (PBMCs), taken at baseline. Source of these receptors: a human donor with classical Hodgkin lymphoma.

This chain joins TRBV27 and TRBJ2-1, with a possible D match to TRBD1 (6 bases). This CDR3 spans 17 amino acids. The germline gives CDR1 MNHEY, CDR2 SMNVEV (reference sequence). The V and J ends lost 1 base and 6 bases respectively, with 19 bases between them. The CDR3 spells CASSLFWGREFSNEQFF. DNA for the CDR3: TGTGCCAGCAGTTTATTCTGGGGGCGCGAATTTTCCAATGAGCAGTTCTTC.

This chain joins TRBV10-2 and TRBJ2-3; D is unresolved. CDR1 is WSHSY and CDR2 is SAAADI in the germline V gene. Trimming removed 6 bases at V and 0 bases at J, with 13 bases between. The CDR3 contains 15 residues. CDR3 protein: CASSSARTSTDTQYF. CDR3 coding DNA: TGCGCCAGCAGCTCCGCGAGAACTAGCACAGATACGCAGTATTTT.

In regard to this clone: The sample contains more than one DNA sequence encoding this CDR3. The chain employs TRBV9 and TRBJ2-3; D not certain. The germline CDR1 and CDR2 sequences are SGDLS and YYNGEE. The V end lost 0 bases, the J end lost 6 bases, and 5 bases lay between the germline ends. The CDR3 has 12 amino acids. This chain's CDR3 is CASSVGPDTQYF. The CDR3, as DNA: TGTGCCAGCAGCGTAGGCCCCGATACGCAGTATTTT.

This chain connects TRBV10-3 to TRBJ1-2, with D uncertain. Germline V gene lookup returns CDR1 ENHRY and CDR2 SYGVKD. The CDR3 contains 14 residues. Deletions cut 2 bases from V and 2 bases from J, with 9 bases between. CDR3 nucleotide sequence: TGTGCCATCAGTGAGGCGGCGAGGAACTATGGCTACACCTTC. It specifies CAISEAARNYGYTF.

This sequence joins TRBV19 and TRBJ2-2; 14 nucleotides align to TRBD2. V shed 4 bases and J 4 bases; nucleotides not matched to a gene: 5. From germline, CDR1 is LNHDA and CDR2 SQIVND (reference sequence). The CDR3 is made up of 17 amino acids. The CDR3 loop reads CASSKGLAGVFTGELFF. The DNA for the CDR3 is TGTGCCAGTAGTAAGGGACTAGCGGGAGTCTTCACCGGGGAGCTGTTTTTT.

In its sample, this clone was seen a few times. The V gene is TRBV19, the J gene TRBJ1-1, with D possibly matching TRBD1 (5 bases). Germline V CDR1 and CDR2: LNHDA, SQIVND (reference sequence). V lost 1 base, J lost 4 bases, and 16 bases lay in between. CDR3 length: 16 amino acids. The DNA of the CDR3 is TGTGCCAGTAGTATAGGGGTTGCAGGGTTGGTCACTGAAGCTTTCTTT. This gives the protein CASSIGVAGLVTEAFF.

The chain couples TRBV6-6 to TRBJ2-1, with TRBD2 matching 8 bases. The CDR3 contains 15 residues. J gave up 5 bases and V 7 bases, and 10 bases lay outside the gene matches. Germline V gene sequence: CDR1 MNHNY, CDR2 SVGAGI (reference sequence). CDR3 nucleotide sequence: TGTGCCAGCAAAATCACTAGCGGCGGAAACAATGAGCAGTTCTTC. It codes for CASKITSGGNNEQFF.

Only a few counts were recorded for this clone. The chain uses TRBV4-2 and TRBJ2-3; D possibly corresponds to TRBD1 (5 bases). The CDR3 contains 14 residues. CDR1 is LGHNA and CDR2 is YNFKEQ in the germline V gene. V was cut by 0 bases and J by 3 bases, with 7 bases left in between. The CDR3 nucleotides read TGTGCCAGCAGCCAAGAGAAGGGGACAGATACGCAGTATTTT. Protein sequence: CASSQEKGTDTQYF.

The rearrangement joins TRBV7-9 to TRBJ2-7; the match to TRBD2 covers 7 bases. After removal of 5 bases from V and 5 bases from J, the junction contained 12 bases not matched to a gene. CDR1 and CDR2 (germline): SEHNR, FQNEAQ (reference sequence). CDR3 length: 15 amino acids. The DNA for the CDR3 is TGTGCCAGCAGCACCCGGGGGGTCACCTTTGACGAGCAGTACTTC. Translated, it gives CASSTRGVTFDEQYF.

As regards this clone: At one end the junction does not follow the germline gene, possibly because of a read error. This rearrangement joins TRBV7-2 to TRBJ2-3; 9 bases are shared with TRBD2. Germline V CDR1 and CDR2: SGHTA, FQGNSA. The CDR3 is made up of 14 amino acids. The CDR3: CASRLAGEVDTQYF. In nucleotides, the CDR3 is TGTGCCAGCAGGTTAGCGGGAGAGGTAGATACGCAGTATTTT.

The rearrangement joins TRBV5-1 to TRBJ2-6, with D tentatively TRBD2 (5 bases). Germline V lookup: CDR1 SGHRS, CDR2 YFSETQ. Trimming left V 2 bases short and J 2 bases short, with 8 bases between. This CDR3 is built from 15 residues. The DNA of the CDR3 is TGCGCCAGCAGCTTCACGGGGACTGGGGCCAACGTCCTGACTTTC. It specifies CASSFTGTGANVLTF.

This clone was found many times. The chain uses TRBV7-9 and TRBJ1-1; D gene uncertain. Trimming left V 1 base short and J 5 bases short, with 5 bases between. The CDR3 spans 12 residues. Germline V gene data show CDR1 as SEHNR and CDR2 as FQNEAQ (reference sequence). The CDR3 here is CASSLGETEAFF. The CDR3 nucleotides are TGTGCCAGCAGCTTAGGGGAGACTGAAGCTTTCTTT.

This clone has a handful of counts. V and J are TRBV28 and TRBJ2-5; 9 positions match TRBD2. The length of the CDR3 is 14 residues. The germline V gene encodes CDR1 MDHEN and CDR2 SYDVKM. The V segment lost 7 bases and the J segment 7 bases; nucleotides outside the gene matches: 10. The CDR3 sequence is CASTSAGGFPTQYF. In DNA, the CDR3 is TGTGCCAGCACGAGCGCGGGAGGGTTCCCGACCCAGTACTTC.

As for this clone: The identical CDR3 is also encoded by other nucleotide sequences in the sample. V and J are TRBV19 and TRBJ1-5; 10 bases are a match to TRBD1. CDR3 length: 15 amino acids. V trimming: 3 bases; J trimming: 2 bases; junction bases outside the gene matches: 1. CDR1 and CDR2 from the germline V gene are LNHDA and SQIVND (reference sequence). CDR3: CASSIGTGGNQPQHF. CDR3 bases: TGTGCCAGTAGTATTGGGACAGGGGGCAATCAGCCCCAGCATTTT.

The rearrangement uses TRBV6-6 and TRBJ2-3; no reliable D call. The CDR3 runs 13 residues. Trimming removed 7 bases at V and 0 bases at J, with 8 bases between. Germline CDR1 reads MNHNY; CDR2 reads SVGAGI (reference sequence). CDR3 nucleotide sequence: TGTGCCAGCAAGCTGGTTAGCACAGATACGCAGTATTTT. Its translation: CASKLVSTDTQYF.

The rearrangement uses TRBV28 and TRBJ1-1, with D unclear. The CDR3 length is 14 residues. Germline V gives CDR1 MDHEN, CDR2 SYDVKM. Trimming left V 2 bases short and J 1 base short, with 8 bases between. The CDR3 bases are TGTGCCAGCAGTTTAGTAGACCGGAACACTGAAGCTTTCTTT. Encoded protein: CASSLVDRNTEAFF.

V and J are TRBV9 and TRBJ2-7; the match to TRBD1 covers 10 bases. J gave up 5 bases and V 1 base, and 6 bases lay outside the gene matches. The length of the CDR3 is 15 residues. The germline V gene has CDR1 SGDLS and CDR2 YYNGEE. The CDR3 DNA follows: TGTGCCAGCAGCGTATACCGGGACAGGGGCCACGAGCAGTACTTC. Translated, it gives CASSVYRDRGHEQYF.

The chain employs TRBV19 and TRBJ1-2, with a tentative D call TRBD1 (5 bases). V was shortened by 5 bases and J by 10 bases, with 17 bases between the two germline ends. In germline, CDR1 is LNHDA, CDR2 SQIVND (reference sequence). This CDR3 region has 13 residues. The CDR3 loop is CASSVQVPPTYTF. In nucleotides, the CDR3 is TGTGCCAGTAGTGTACAGGTCCCTCCGACCTACACCTTC.

Here the CDR3 DNA reads TGCAGCGTTGAGGCTCTCATGAACACTGAAGCTTTCTTT. Protein: CSVEALMNTEAFF. The chain has TRBV29-1 and TRBJ1-1, with D hard to call. This CDR3 spans 13 amino acids. Germline CDR1 reads SQVTM; CDR2 reads ANQGSEA. Trimming removed 3 bases at V and 0 bases at J, with 8 bases between.

This clone is a singleton in its sample. This chain joins TRBV19 and TRBJ2-6; no clear D gene. Germline V gives CDR1 LNHDA, CDR2 SQIVND (reference sequence). V was shortened by 5 bases and J by 0 bases, with 8 bases between the two germline ends. The CDR3 is 15 amino acids. CDR3 sequence (DNA): TGTGCCAGTAGTGGTCAGAGCTCTGGGGCCAACGTCCTGACTTTC. Translated: CASSGQSSGANVLTF.

The chain recombines TRBV7-9 with TRBJ1-5; no definite D call. Germline V gene lookup returns CDR1 SEHNR and CDR2 FQNEAQ (reference sequence). V lost 1 base and J lost 5, with 9 bases in between. This CDR3 contains 14 residues. The CDR3 nucleotides read TGTGCCAGCAGCTTAGGAGGTATCGATCAGCCCCAGCATTTT. It encodes CASSLGGIDQPQHF.

The chain joins TRBV7-3 to TRBJ1-1, with D possibly being TRBD1 (5 bases). Germline CDR1 SGHTA, CDR2 FQGTGA. Trimming stripped 1 base from V and 5 bases from J, with 17 bases between. The CDR3 has 16 residues. DNA of the CDR3: TGTGCCAGCAGCTTAATGTCCGGGACGGCTCCAACTGAAGCTTTCTTT. It codes for CASSLMSGTAPTEAFF.

This clone was detected only a few times. V and J are TRBV7-2 and TRBJ1-1; a possible D gene is TRBD1 (5 bases). The V gene's germline CDR1 is SGHTA and CDR2 FQGNSA. The CDR3 is made up of 15 amino acids. V was clipped by 5 bases and J by 4 bases, with 17 bases between them. CDR3 protein: CASSREAGFFTEAFF. The CDR3 DNA reads TGTGCCAGCAGCAGAGAAGCAGGGTTCTTCACTGAAGCTTTCTTT.

The chain links TRBV29-1 to TRBJ1-1; D gene ambiguous. The CDR3 spans 13 residues. Trimming left V 4 bases short and J 5 bases short, with 14 bases between. CDR1 is SQVTM, CDR2 ANQGSEA, per germline. The CDR3 loop reads CSVAEVAGTEAFF. In nucleotides, the CDR3 is TGCAGCGTTGCGGAGGTGGCGGGGACTGAAGCTTTCTTT.

DNA of the CDR3: TGTGCCAGCAGCGTGCGGACAGGGTTTAATGAAAAACTGTTTTTT. This translates into CASSVRTGFNEKLFF. This rearrangement joins TRBV9 to TRBJ1-4; TRBD1 matches 8 bases. With 2 bases clipped from V and 4 bases from J, the junction kept 4 bases outside the gene matches. Germline CDR1 is SGDLS and CDR2 is YYNGEE. CDR3 length: 15 amino acids.

This clone was detected a few times. V is TRBV9 and J is TRBJ2-5, with TRBD1 identical over 8 bases. From germline, CDR1 is SGDLS and CDR2 YYNGEE. CDR3 length: 15 amino acids. The V gene end was trimmed by 3 bases and the J gene end by 4 bases; junction bases not matched to a gene: 8. The CDR3 DNA sequence: TGTGCCAGCAGCGAGAGGACAGGGAAGGGAGAGACCCAGTACTTC. Translated, it gives CASSERTGKGETQYF.

This clone was counted once. The chain joins TRBV7-8 to TRBJ2-7, with 9 bases fitting TRBD1. Per the germline V gene, CDR1 is SGHVS and CDR2 is FQNEAQ. This CDR3 is 14 amino acids long. The V gene end was trimmed by 5 bases and the J gene end by 3 bases; junction bases not matched to a gene: 5. The CDR3 coding sequence is TGTGCCAGCAGCGCCCGGGACAGGGTCTACGAGCAGTACTTC. Translating it yields CASSARDRVYEQYF.

The rearrangement links TRBV7-4 to TRBJ2-3, with a tentative D call TRBD2 (6 bases). V dropped 1 base and J dropped 2 bases, with 10 bases sitting between them. The CDR3 consists of 15 residues. Germline V lookup: CDR1 SGHVT, CDR2 SQSDAQ. This CDR3 is CASSLEAGFTDTQYF. In nucleotides, the CDR3 is TGTGCCAGCAGCTTAGAGGCGGGGTTCACAGATACGCAGTATTTT.

V is TRBV27 and J is TRBJ2-7; D might be TRBD1 or TRBD2, each matching 5 bases. This CDR3 has 14 amino acids. CDR1 and CDR2 from the germline V gene are MNHEY and SMNVEV (reference sequence). Between the trimmed V and J ends, which lost 7 bases and 2 bases, there was a span of 15 bases. For the CDR3, the DNA is TGTGCCAGCATTCGTTCGGGACCAACCTACGAGCAGTACTTC. Its protein product is CASIRSGPTYEQYF.